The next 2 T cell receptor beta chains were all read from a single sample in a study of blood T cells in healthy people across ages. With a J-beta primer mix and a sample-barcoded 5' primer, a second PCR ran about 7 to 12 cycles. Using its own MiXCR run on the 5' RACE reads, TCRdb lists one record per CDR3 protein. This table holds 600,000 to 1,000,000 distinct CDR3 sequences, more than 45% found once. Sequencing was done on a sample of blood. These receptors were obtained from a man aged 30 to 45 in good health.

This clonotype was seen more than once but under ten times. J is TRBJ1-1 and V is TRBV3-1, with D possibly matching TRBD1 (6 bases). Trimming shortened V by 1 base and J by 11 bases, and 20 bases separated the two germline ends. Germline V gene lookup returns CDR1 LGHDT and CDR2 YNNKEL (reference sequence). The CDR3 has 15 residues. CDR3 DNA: TGTGCCAGCAGCCAAGGAGGGGGGGATTCAGAGAAGGCTTTCTTT. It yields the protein CASSQGGGDSEKAFF.

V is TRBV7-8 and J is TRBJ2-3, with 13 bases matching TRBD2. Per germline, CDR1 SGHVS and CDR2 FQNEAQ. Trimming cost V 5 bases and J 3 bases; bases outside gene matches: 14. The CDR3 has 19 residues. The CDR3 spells CASSPIQFGTSGKTDTQYF. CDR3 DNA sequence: TGTGCCAGCAGCCCCATACAATTTGGGACTAGCGGGAAGACAGATACGCAGTATTTT.